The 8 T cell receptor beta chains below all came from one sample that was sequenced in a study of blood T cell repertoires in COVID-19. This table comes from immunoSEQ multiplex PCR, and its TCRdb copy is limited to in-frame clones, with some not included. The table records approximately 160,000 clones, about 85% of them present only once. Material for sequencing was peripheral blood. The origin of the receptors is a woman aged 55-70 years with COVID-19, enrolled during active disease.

CDR3: CASSRWTVAFF. Written as DNA, the CDR3 is TGTGCCAGCAGTAGATGGACAGTCGCTTTCTTT. This chain links TRBV25-1 with TRBJ1-1; TRBD1 is a possible D gene (6 bases). Looked up from germline, CDR1 is MGHDK and CDR2 is SYGVNS. V was trimmed by 5 bases and J by 11 bases, leaving 12 bases between them. The CDR3 spans 11 residues.

CDR3 nucleotide sequence: TGTGCCAGCAGACCGGACAGGGCCCAAAATCAGCCCCAGCATTTT. It codes for CASRPDRAQNQPQHF. The chain is built from TRBV6-5 and TRBJ1-5, with 8 bases identical to TRBD1. The junction had 8 bases not matched to a gene; V was cut back by 6 bases and J by 4 bases. The CDR3 has 15 amino acids. Germline V CDR1 and CDR2: MNHEY, SVGAGI.

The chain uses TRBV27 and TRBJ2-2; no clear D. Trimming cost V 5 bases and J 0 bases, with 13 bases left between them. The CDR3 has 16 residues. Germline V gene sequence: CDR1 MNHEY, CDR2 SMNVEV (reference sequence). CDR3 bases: TGTGCCAGCAGTAAACAGCCGAACACGAACACCGGGGAGCTGTTTTTT. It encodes CASSKQPNTNTGELFF.

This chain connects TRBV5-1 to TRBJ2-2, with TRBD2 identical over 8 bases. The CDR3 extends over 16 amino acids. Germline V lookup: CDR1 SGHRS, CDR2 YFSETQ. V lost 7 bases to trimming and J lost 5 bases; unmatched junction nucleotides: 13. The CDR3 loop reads CASAFSSGRLTGELFF. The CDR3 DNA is TGCGCCAGCGCCTTCTCCAGCGGGAGATTAACCGGGGAGCTGTTTTTT. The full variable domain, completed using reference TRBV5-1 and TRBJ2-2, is KAGVTQTPRYLIKTRGQQVTLSCSPISGHRSVSWYQQTPGQGLQFLFEYFSETQRNKGNFPGRFSGRQFSNSRSEMNVSTLELGDSALYLCASAFSSGRLTGELFFGEGSRLTVL.

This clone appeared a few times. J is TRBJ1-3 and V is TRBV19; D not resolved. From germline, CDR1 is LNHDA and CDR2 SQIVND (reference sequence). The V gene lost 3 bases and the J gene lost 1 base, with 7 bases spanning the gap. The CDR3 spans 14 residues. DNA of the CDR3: TGTGCCAGTAGTATCCCCGGGTCTGGAAACACCATATATTTT. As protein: CASSIPGSGNTIYF. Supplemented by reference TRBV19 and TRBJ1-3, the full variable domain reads DGGITQSPKYLFRKEGQNVTLSCEQNLNHDAMYWYRQDPGQGLRLIYYSQIVNDFQKGDIAEGYSVSREKKESFPLTVTSAQKNPTAFYLCASSIPGSGNTIYFGEGSWLTVV.

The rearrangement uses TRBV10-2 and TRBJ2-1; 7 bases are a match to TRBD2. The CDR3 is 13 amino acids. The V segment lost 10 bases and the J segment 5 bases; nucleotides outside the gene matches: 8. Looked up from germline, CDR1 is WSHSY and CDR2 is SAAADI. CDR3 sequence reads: CATNSGANNEQFF. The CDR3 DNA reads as TGCGCCACCAACAGCGGGGCCAACAATGAGCAGTTCTTC.

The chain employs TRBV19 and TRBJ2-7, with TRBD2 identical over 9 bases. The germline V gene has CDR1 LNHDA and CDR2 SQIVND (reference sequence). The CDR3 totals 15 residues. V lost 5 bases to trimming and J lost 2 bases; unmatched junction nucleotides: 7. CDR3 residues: CASSAPERGAYEQYF. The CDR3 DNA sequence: TGTGCCAGTAGTGCCCCTGAGCGGGGGGCCTACGAGCAGTACTTC.

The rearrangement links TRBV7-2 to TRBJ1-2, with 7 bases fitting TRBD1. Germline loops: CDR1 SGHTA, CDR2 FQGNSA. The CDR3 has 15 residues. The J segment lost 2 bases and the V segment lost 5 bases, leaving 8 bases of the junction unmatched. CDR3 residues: CASSPTMTGNYGYTF. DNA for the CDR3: TGTGCCAGCAGCCCAACAATGACAGGGAACTATGGCTACACCTTC.